This TCR beta chain appears in the sequencing data of a study of blood T cell repertoires in COVID-19. The overall study: The United States, Italy and Spain provided the acute and convalescent COVID-19 samples. From T cells, B-cell-depleted T cells, or PBMCs came the material, which was cDNA or gDNA.

Methods used by the authors: Reference gene primer amplification yielded estimated nucleated cell counts. Assay: immunoSEQ multiplex PCR; the TCRdb copy retains only in-frame clones and omits some. The V and J calls and clone size are taken from that table; D and trimming were inferred from the DNA. The sample lists fewer than 300,000 clones; 82% were seen once. Trimming removed 0 bases at V and 2 bases at J, with 11 bases between. CDR1 and CDR2 (germline): LGHNA, YSLEER. The CDR3 sequence is 16 residues long. The chain joins TRBV4-3 to TRBJ1-3, with no clear D. This sequence was found in a woman under 30 with acute or convalescent COVID-19. Material for sequencing was peripheral blood. CDR3: CASSQDGPGTGNTIYF. CDR3 coding DNA: TGCGCCAGCAGCCAAGACGGCCCGGGAACTGGAAACACCATATATTTT.